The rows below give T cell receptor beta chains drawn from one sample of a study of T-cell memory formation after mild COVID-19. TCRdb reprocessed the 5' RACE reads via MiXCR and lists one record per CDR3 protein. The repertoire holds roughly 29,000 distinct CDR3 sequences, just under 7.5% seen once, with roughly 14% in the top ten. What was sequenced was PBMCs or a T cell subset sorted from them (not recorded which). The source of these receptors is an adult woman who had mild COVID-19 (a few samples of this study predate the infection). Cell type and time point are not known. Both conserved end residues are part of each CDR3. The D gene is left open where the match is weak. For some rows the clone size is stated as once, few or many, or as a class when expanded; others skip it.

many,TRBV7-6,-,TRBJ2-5,CASSSGLNRVQETQYF,TGTGCCAGCAGCTCCGGACTAAACAGGGTCCAAGAGACCCAGTACTTC
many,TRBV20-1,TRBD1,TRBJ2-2,CSARDGTGTRELFF,TGCAGTGCTAGAGATGGGACAGGGACGCGGGAGCTGTTTTTT
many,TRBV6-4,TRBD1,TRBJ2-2,CASSDGTGGTGELFF,TGTGCCAGCAGTGACGGGACAGGGGGCACCGGGGAGCTGTTTTTT
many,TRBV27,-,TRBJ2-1,CASSYLPIGTNEQFF,TGTGCCAGCAGTTACTTGCCTATAGGCACCAATGAGCAGTTCTTC
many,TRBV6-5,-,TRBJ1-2,CASRPLLRALKGYTF,TGTGCCAGCAGACCCCTCCTCAGGGCATTGAAAGGCTACACCTTC
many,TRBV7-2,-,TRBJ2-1,CASSSSGLRVYNEQFF,TGTGCCAGCAGCTCCAGCGGACTAAGAGTCTACAATGAGCAGTTCTTC
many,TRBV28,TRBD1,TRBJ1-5,CASSPQGQPQHF,TGTGCCAGCAGCCCACAGGGGCAGCCCCAGCATTTT
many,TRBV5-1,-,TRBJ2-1,CASSFDGYNEQFF,TGCGCCAGCAGCTTCGACGGATACAATGAGCAGTTCTTC
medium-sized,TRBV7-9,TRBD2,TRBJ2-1,CASSLGAGVDEQFF,TGTGCCAGCAGCTTAGGGGCGGGAGTGGATGAGCAGTTCTTC
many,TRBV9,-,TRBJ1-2,CASSPSIGRYGYTF,TGTGCCAGCAGCCCCTCTATTGGACGGTATGGCTACACCTTC
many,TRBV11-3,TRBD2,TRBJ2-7,CASTPPGLASYEQYF,TGTGCCAGCACCCCTCCGGGACTAGCTTCCTACGAGCAGTACTTC
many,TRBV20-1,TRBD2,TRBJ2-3,CSARDQAGGDTDTQYF,TGCAGTGCTAGAGACCAAGCGGGAGGGGACACAGATACGCAGTATTTT
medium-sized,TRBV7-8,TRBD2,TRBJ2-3,CASSPRNSGTDTQYF,TGTGCCAGCAGCCCCAGAAATAGCGGGACAGATACGCAGTATTTT
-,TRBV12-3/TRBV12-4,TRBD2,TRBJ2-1,CASSLGPSGVNEQFF,TGTGCCAGCAGTTTAGGGCCTAGCGGGGTCAATGAGCAGTTCTTC
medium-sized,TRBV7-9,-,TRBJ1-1,CASSLVSGTIEAFF,TGTGCCAGCAGCCTCGTCTCCGGGACAATTGAAGCTTTCTTT
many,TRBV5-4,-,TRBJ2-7,CASSRDIYEQYF,TGTGCCAGCAGCAGGGACATTTACGAGCAGTACTTC
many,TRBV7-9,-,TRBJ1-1,CASSLAGVMNTEAFF,TGTGCCAGCAGCTTAGCGGGAGTGATGAACACTGAAGCTTTCTTT
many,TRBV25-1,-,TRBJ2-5,CASSESGRPYQETQYF,TGTGCCAGCAGTGAGTCGGGGAGACCGTACCAAGAGACCCAGTACTTC
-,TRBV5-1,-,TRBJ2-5,CASSIDPGETQYF,TGCGCCAGCAGCATCGATCCGGGGGAGACCCAGTACTTC
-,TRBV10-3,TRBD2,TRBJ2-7,CAISRELANPSYEQYF,TGTGCCATCAGCAGGGAACTAGCGAACCCCTCCTACGAGCAGTACTTC
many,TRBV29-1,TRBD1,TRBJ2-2,CSVLRDRVPAGELFF,TGCAGCGTGCTACGGGACAGGGTACCAGCCGGGGAGCTGTTTTTT